This TCR beta chain came from a study of cytomegalovirus exposure and HLA in healthy donors. Generated by immunoSEQ multiplex PCR, the TCRdb table keeps only in-frame clones and is missing some. The sample lists over 200,000 clones, about 86% seen once, with about 2.7% in the top ten. This clone was detected once. The CDR3 contains 15 residues. CDR1 is SNHLY, CDR2 FYNNEI, per germline. Trimming left V 2 bases short and J 3 bases short, with 14 bases between. The sequencing input was PBMCs. This TCR came from a woman aged 18-29 years in good health and CMV-seronegative. This chain joins TRBV2 and TRBJ2-7; D gene uncertain. CDR3 nucleotide sequence: TGTGCCAGCAGTGAATCCCGGCCGACATTCTACGAGCAGTACTTC. Its translation: CASSESRPTFYEQYF. The variable domain in full, with the rest retrieved from reference TRBV2 and TRBJ2-7, is EPEVTQTPSHQVTQMGQEVILRCVPISNHLYFYWYRQILGQKVEFLVSFYNNEISEKSEIFDDQFSVERPDGSNFTLKIRSTKLEDSAMYFCASSESRPTFYEQYFGPGTRLTVT.